The clone carrying this T cell receptor beta chain occurred many times. This sample is drawn from a study of T cells in Graves' hyperthyroidism and ophthalmopathy. Study as a whole: The authors collected peripheral blood at initial diagnosis, before any treatment.

Trimming removed 0 bases from V and 0 bases from J, with 11 bases in between. The CDR3 is 16 residues long. Per the germline V gene, CDR1 is SGHVS and CDR2 is FQNEAQ. The source material, RNA transcripts, was used to amplify TCR beta CDR3 regions. Researchers ran a first-round RT-PCR on the TCR CDR3 using the HTBI primer set. TCRdb processed the multiplex PCR reads anew with MiXCR; each CDR3 protein has one entry. The sample consists of roughly 360,000 distinct CDR3 sequences, about 13% of them appearing once. Recently diagnosed hyperthyroidism of less than 2 months' duration affected patients aged 18 to 65.

Sequenced: blood. The source is a young man with Graves' hyperthyroidism that later progressed to Graves' ophthalmopathy. J is TRBJ1-1 and V is TRBV7-8; D is possibly TRBD1 (5 bases). CDR3 DNA sequence: TGTGCCAGCAGCTTAGCTGGGGGATTGATGAACACTGAAGCTTTCTTT. Its translation is CASSLAGGLMNTEAFF.